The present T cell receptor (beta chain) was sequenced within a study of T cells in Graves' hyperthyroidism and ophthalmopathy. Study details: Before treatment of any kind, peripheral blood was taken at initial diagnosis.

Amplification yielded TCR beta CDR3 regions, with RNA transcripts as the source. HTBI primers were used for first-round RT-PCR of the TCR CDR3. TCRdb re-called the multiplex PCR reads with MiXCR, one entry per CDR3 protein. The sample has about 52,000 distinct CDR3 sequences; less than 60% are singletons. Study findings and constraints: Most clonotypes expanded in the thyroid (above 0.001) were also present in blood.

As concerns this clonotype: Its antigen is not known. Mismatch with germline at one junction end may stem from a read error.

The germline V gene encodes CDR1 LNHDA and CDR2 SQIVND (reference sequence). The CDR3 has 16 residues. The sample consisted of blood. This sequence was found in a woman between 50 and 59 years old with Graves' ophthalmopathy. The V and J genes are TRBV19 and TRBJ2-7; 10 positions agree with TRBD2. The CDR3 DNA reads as TGTGCCGGTAGTATATGGATAGCGGGAGGAGCCTACGAGCAGTACTTC. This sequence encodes CAGSIWIAGGAYEQYF.